This is a list of T cell receptor beta chains from one sample in a study of OX40 agonist ivuxolimab in advanced cancers. Using immunoSEQ multiplex PCR, the repertoire was profiled, and TCRdb retains in-frame clones only, with some absent. Among 60,000 to 70,000 clones, about nine tenths were seen once, and the ten largest hold roughly 1.2%. The sample here was CD4+ or CD8+ T cells sorted from blood, taken in a trial of the OX40 agonist ivuxolimab. Receptors were obtained from an adult with an advanced solid tumor such as melanoma, head and neck, liver or kidney cancer. Both conserved end residues are part of each CDR3. Fields, in order: D gene, J gene, CDR3 length, clone size, V gene, CDR3 DNA, CDR3 protein. A D gene is named only where the DNA matches it firmly. The size entry is marked missing in some rows and otherwise reads once, few, many or a size class.

>NA|TRBJ1-2|12|NA|TRBV6-5
TGTGCCAGCAGGACAGGAGTTTATGGCTACACCTTC
CASRTGVYGYTF
>NA|TRBJ1-5|15|NA|TRBV11-2
TGTGCCAGCAGCTTAGTACAGGGTTTAGGTCAGCCCCAGCATTTT
CASSLVQGLGQPQHF
>TRBD2|TRBJ2-3|18|NA|TRBV7-3
TGTGCCAGCACCCGTTCCGGGACTAGCGGGAGAAGAACAGATACGCAGTATTTT
CASTRSGTSGRRTDTQYF
>NA|TRBJ2-5|18|NA|TRBV5-8
TGTGCCAGCAGCATCCCTTTTTCGAGGGGAGGCGACGAAGAGACCCAGTACTTC
CASSIPFSRGGDEETQYF
>NA|TRBJ2-1|14|NA|TRBV5-1
TGCGCCAGTACCAGGGAAAATTCAAACAATGAGCAGTTCTTC
CASTRENSNNEQFF
>NA|TRBJ2-1|17|once|TRBV4-1
TGCGCCAGCAGCCCTCTTCCACGGCTTAGCTCCTACAATGAGCAGTTCTTC
CASSPLPRLSSYNEQFF
>NA|TRBJ2-7|14|few|TRBV5-6
TGTGCCAGCAGCCGAGGGCCCGAGACCTACGAGCAGTACTTC
CASSRGPETYEQYF
>TRBD1|TRBJ2-7|15|NA|TRBV19
TGTGCCAGTAGTGCACCGGGACAGGGCTCCTACGAGCAGTACTTC
CASSAPGQGSYEQYF
>TRBD2|TRBJ2-1|15|NA|TRBV6-5
TGTGCCAGCAGTTTCGTTAGCGGGAGTAAGAATGAGCAGTTCTTC
CASSFVSGSKNEQFF
>TRBD1|TRBJ1-5|14|NA|TRBV30
TGTGCCTGGAGTAGGGGACAGGGCAATCAGCCCCAGCATTTT
CAWSRGQGNQPQHF
>TRBD2|TRBJ2-7|17|NA|TRBV11-3
TGTGCCAGCAGTCTACTAGCGGGAAGTCCCCAGGGGGACGAGCAGTACTTC
CASSLLAGSPQGDEQYF
>TRBD2|TRBJ2-1|14|NA|TRBV2
TGTGCCAGCAGTCCGGGACTAACAAACAATGAGCAGTTCTTC
CASSPGLTNNEQFF
>NA|TRBJ2-5|11|NA|TRBV20-1
TGCAGTGCAAATAGCGCGATGTCCCAGTACTTC
CSANSAMSQYF
>NA|TRBJ2-5|14|NA|TRBV5-1
TGCGCCAGCAGCGGCGGACAGAAACAAGAGACCCAGTACTTC
CASSGGQKQETQYF
>NA|TRBJ2-3|13|NA|TRBV28
TGTGCCAGCAGTCCCAAGTTGGCAGATACGCAGTATTTT
CASSPKLADTQYF
>NA|TRBJ2-7|11|NA|TRBV2
TGTGCCGGAGGACAGATTTACGAGCAGTACTTC
CAGGQIYEQYF
>NA|TRBJ2-1|16|NA|TRBV6-1
TGTGCCAGCAGTGAAGCAGGCAGACCACCCTACAATGAGCAGTTCTTC
CASSEAGRPPYNEQFF
>TRBD2|TRBJ2-3|17|NA|TRBV5-1
TGCGCCAGCAGCCCGTGGGTAGCGGGAGGGCCATCAGATACGCAGTATTTT
CASSPWVAGGPSDTQYF
>NA|TRBJ2-7|15|NA|TRBV11-2
TGTGCCAGCAGCTTAGATCTCGGACTAACCTACGAGCAGTACTTC
CASSLDLGLTYEQYF
>TRBD2|TRBJ2-2|16|NA|TRBV28
TGTGCCAGCACCCATGGACTAGCGGAAATCACCGGGGAGCTGTTTTTT
CASTHGLAEITGELFF
>TRBD2|TRBJ2-7|16|NA|TRBV6-1
TGTGCCAGCAGTGTGGCTAGCGGGAGGGGTTCCTACGAGCAGTACTTC
CASSVASGRGSYEQYF
>NA|TRBJ2-3|15|NA|TRBV28
TGTGCCAGCAGTACAGGCGCGGCGAGCACAGATACGCAGTATTTT
CASSTGAASTDTQYF
>NA|TRBJ1-3|14|NA|TRBV19
TGTGCCAGTAGTCAGGGAAGAGATGGAAACACCATATATTTT
CASSQGRDGNTIYF
>NA|TRBJ2-1|10|NA|TRBV20-1
TGCAGTGCTAGCCACAATGAGCAGTTCTTC
CSASHNEQFF
>NA|TRBJ2-3|14|NA|TRBV5-4
TGTGCCAGCAGCTCTGGAGGGCCAATCGATACGCAGTATTTT
CASSSGGPIDTQYF
>NA|TRBJ2-3|16|NA|TRBV27
TGTGCCAGCAAGGGCTACCCGAGGGTCGGCGCAGATACGCAGTATTTT
CASKGYPRVGADTQYF
>NA|TRBJ2-5|14|NA|TRBV5-1
TGCGCCAGCAGCTTGGGGACAGCGCAAGAGACCCAGTACTTC
CASSLGTAQETQYF
>NA|TRBJ1-2|16|NA|TRBV6-6
TGTGCCAGCAGAAGGTTCCAGGGGACTTTGTTCTATGGCTACACCTTC
CASRRFQGTLFYGYTF
>TRBD2|TRBJ2-3|15|NA|TRBV5-1
TGCGCCAGCGGTCCCGGACTAGCGGTCCCGGATACGCAGTATTTT
CASGPGLAVPDTQYF
>TRBD2|TRBJ2-3|16|NA|TRBV28
TGTGCCAGCAGTTTAATCTCTAGCGGGAGGGCATATACGCAGTATTTT
CASSLISSGRAYTQYF
>NA|TRBJ2-7|13|once|TRBV7-8
TGTGCCAGCAGCTCCTCACAGGGCCGCGAGCAGTACTTC
CASSSSQGREQYF
>NA|TRBJ1-5|15|NA|TRBV7-2
TGTGCCAGCAGCTTAAGCAGCTCCGACAATCAGCCCCAGCATTTT
CASSLSSSDNQPQHF
>TRBD2|TRBJ2-7|14|NA|TRBV28
TGTGCCAGCAAGGCGGGAGGGCCGAGGTACGAGCAGTACTTC
CASKAGGPRYEQYF
>NA|TRBJ2-1|13|NA|TRBV5-5
TGTGCCAGCAGCACTTGGACGAACAATGAGCAGTTCTTC
CASSTWTNNEQFF
>NA|TRBJ2-2|15|NA|TRBV15
TGTGCCACCAGCAGAGATGAGGGGGTCGCCGGGGAGCTGTTTTTT
CATSRDEGVAGELFF
>TRBD2|TRBJ2-7|14|NA|TRBV6-5
TGTGCCACCCGATTAGCGGGAGGGGTATACGAGCAGTACTTC
CATRLAGGVYEQYF
>NA|TRBJ1-2|16|NA|TRBV5-5
TGTGCCAGCAGCCCTCAAACAGGGAGTTATAACTATGGCTACACCTTC
CASSPQTGSYNYGYTF
>NA|TRBJ2-5|13|NA|TRBV15
TGTGCCACCAGCAGCCTCAGGCAAGAGACCCAGTACTTC
CATSSLRQETQYF
>NA|TRBJ2-7|16|NA|TRBV5-1
TGCGCCAGCAGCTGGGGACCCGGGACGGAAGACTACGAGCAGTACTTC
CASSWGPGTEDYEQYF
>NA|TRBJ1-5|14|NA|TRBV6-5
TGTGCCAGCGAGGGAGGGAGGGCTGATCAGCCCCAGCATTTT
CASEGGRADQPQHF
>NA|TRBJ1-1|13|NA|TRBV18
TGTGCCAGCTCACCAGGGACATACACTGAAGCTTTCTTT
CASSPGTYTEAFF
>NA|TRBJ2-7|14|NA|TRBV19
TGTGCCAGTAGTATAGTGGCGGGTACCTACGAGCAGTACTTC
CASSIVAGTYEQYF
>TRBD2|TRBJ2-5|12|NA|TRBV2
TGTGCCAGCAGAGAAGCGGGAGGGACCCAGTACTTC
CASREAGGTQYF
>NA|TRBJ2-3|15|NA|TRBV27
TGTGCCAGCCGCATCGGAGACCCCCCCACAGATACGCAGTATTTT
CASRIGDPPTDTQYF
>NA|TRBJ2-3|13|NA|TRBV5-1
TGCGCCAGCACCCGGGAGCGCACAGATACGCAGTATTTT
CASTRERTDTQYF
>TRBD1|TRBJ1-3|15|NA|TRBV7-9
TGTGCCAGCGGTAGGACAGGCGGGCCTGGAAACACCATATATTTT
CASGRTGGPGNTIYF
>NA|TRBJ2-7|14|NA|TRBV7-9
TGTGCCAGCAGCGGGGTGGGAGACTACTACGAGCAGTACTTC
CASSGVGDYYEQYF
>NA|TRBJ2-7|16|NA|TRBV19
TGTGCCAGTAGTATAGATCTGAGGCAGGGGACCTACGAGCAGTACTTC
CASSIDLRQGTYEQYF
>NA|TRBJ2-1|17|NA|TRBV5-6
TGTGCCAGCAGCTTGAGGCTGGGCGTTAGGACCTACAATGAGCAGTTCTTC
CASSLRLGVRTYNEQFF
>NA|TRBJ1-4|15|NA|TRBV7-8
TGTGCCAGCAGCACCTCGGAGCAGTTTAATGAAAAACTGTTTTTT
CASSTSEQFNEKLFF
>NA|TRBJ2-7|12|NA|TRBV6-6
TGTGCCAGCACCGGGAATACCTACGAGCAGTACTTC
CASTGNTYEQYF
>NA|TRBJ2-5|15|NA|TRBV6-5
TGTGCCAGCAGCTTCTCCGGGGCCAGCTGGGAGACCCAGTACTTC
CASSFSGASWETQYF
>NA|TRBJ1-1|15|NA|TRBV18
TGTGCCAGCTCAAAGGCGGGGCTCATGAACACTGAAGCTTTCTTT
CASSKAGLMNTEAFF